In its sample, the clone carrying this TCR beta chain was seen a few times. Its antigen is currently unknown. The data are from a study of T-cell memory formation after mild COVID-19. Study results and caveats: Researchers could not confirm that second-wave clones peaking on day 37 targeted SARS-CoV-2.

The germline gives CDR1 LGHNA, CDR2 YSLEER. V gave up 1 base and J gave up 1 base, with 11 bases separating them. The CDR3 covers 16 residues. MiXCR, applied by TCRdb to the 5' RACE reads, yields one record per CDR3 protein. The table has 250,000 to 300,000 distinct CDR3 sequences, around 15% seen once. The sample comprised PBMCs or a T cell subset sorted from them (not recorded which). This receptor was taken from a man aged 18-30 years who had mild COVID-19 (a few samples of this study predate the infection). Cell type and time point are not known. The chain employs TRBV4-3 and TRBJ1-3; D not resolved. The CDR3 DNA is TGCGCCAGCAGCCAAGGCCGCCCGGGGTCTGGAAACACCATATATTTT. Protein sequence: CASSQGRPGSGNTIYF.